The clone carrying this TCR beta chain turned up a few times. This sample was taken from a study of metastatic and nonmetastatic thyroid tumors. Looking at the study overall: Peripheral blood and tumor or nodule samples from malignant and benign thyroid patients were compared.

This CDR3 is 14 amino acids long. V dropped 9 bases and J dropped 3; count of bases not matched to a gene: 5. The germline V gene encodes CDR1 SNHLY and CDR2 FYNNEI. Authors' data handling: In papillary thyroid cancer, a distant-metastasis classifier was built using CDR3 differences across clinicopathological groups. TCRdb used MiXCR to call clones anew from the PCR reads. The V and J calls were determined by TCRdb, not by the authors. The sample lists roughly 13,000 clones, 20% to 30% occurring once. All patients were untreated before thyroid surgery. The TCR comes from a female donor with papillary thyroid cancer or a benign thyroid nodule (not recorded which). Some clones in this sample may be carry-over from other donors' samples. The material sequenced was tumor tissue. The V and J genes are TRBV2 and TRBJ2-2, with TRBD2 identical over 9 bases. The CDR3 loop reads CASYAGGHTGELFF. The CDR3 coding sequence is TGTGCCAGTTATGCGGGGGGGCACACCGGGGAGCTGTTTTTT.